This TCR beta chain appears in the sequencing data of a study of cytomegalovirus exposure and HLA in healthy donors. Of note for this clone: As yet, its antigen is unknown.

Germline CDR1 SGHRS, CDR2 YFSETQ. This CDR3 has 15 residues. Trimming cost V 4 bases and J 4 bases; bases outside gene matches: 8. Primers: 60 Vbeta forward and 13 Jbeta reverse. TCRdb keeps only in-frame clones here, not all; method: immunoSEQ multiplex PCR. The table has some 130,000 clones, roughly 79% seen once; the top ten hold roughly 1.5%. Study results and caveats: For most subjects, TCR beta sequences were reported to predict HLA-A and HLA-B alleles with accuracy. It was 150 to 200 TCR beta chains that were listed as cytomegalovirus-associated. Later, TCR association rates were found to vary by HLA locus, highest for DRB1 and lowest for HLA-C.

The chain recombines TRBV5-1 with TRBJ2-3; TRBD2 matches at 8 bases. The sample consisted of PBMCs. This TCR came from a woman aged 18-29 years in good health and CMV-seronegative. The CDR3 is CASSGGRAGADTQYF. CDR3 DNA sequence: TGCGCCAGCAGCGGTGGGAGAGCGGGAGCAGATACGCAGTATTTT.